This T cell receptor beta chain appears in the sequencing data of a study of blood T cell repertoires in COVID-19. About the study: COVID-19 samples from acute and convalescent phases originated in the United States, Italy and Spain. Nucleic acid was either cDNA or gDNA, and it came from T cells, B-cell-depleted T cells, or PBMCs.

This clone was seen once. Germline V gene data show CDR1 as MNHEY and CDR2 as SMNVEV (reference sequence). This CDR3 region has 16 residues. Trimming left V 2 bases short and J 0 bases short, with 11 bases between. Under the authors' procedure: Reference gene primer amplification in the assay estimated nucleated cell counts. Measured with immunoSEQ multiplex PCR; TCRdb has only the in-frame clones, and not every one. Clonal size and the V and J genes are those of that table, whereas D and trimming came from the DNA. Here the sample spans some 350,000 clones, roughly 90% being singletons. The sequence was obtained from a young man with active or convalescent COVID-19. The sequenced sample consisted of peripheral blood. This rearrangement joins TRBV27 to TRBJ2-1; no clear D gene. DNA of the CDR3: TGTGCCAGCAGTTTAAGCGTGTTGAGCTCCTACAATGAGCAGTTCTTC. Its translation: CASSLSVLSSYNEQFF.